Presented here are 18 T cell receptor beta chains from one specimen sequenced in a study of T cells in Graves' hyperthyroidism and ophthalmopathy. Researchers amplified the TCR beta CDR3 regions from RNA transcripts. An initial round of RT-PCR targeting the TCR CDR3 relied on the HTBI primer set. TCRdb passed the multiplex PCR reads through MiXCR, listing each CDR3 protein once. The table has some 570,000 distinct CDR3 sequences, 17% seen once; the top ten hold 17%. The sequencing input was blood. These receptors all come from a woman between 18 and 29 years old with Graves' ophthalmopathy.

This clonotype was detected many times. The J gene is TRBJ1-1, the V gene TRBV28, with TRBD1 as a possible D gene (6 bases). Germline V gene data show CDR1 as MDHEN and CDR2 as SYDVKM. The V end lost 4 bases, the J end lost 11 bases, and 26 bases lay between the germline ends. The CDR3 runs 16 residues. The CDR3 loop is CASSSPGGRFGNRAFF. CDR3 bases: TGTGCCAGCAGTTCCCCCGGGGGGCGCTTCGGGAACAGGGCTTTCTTT.

J is TRBJ1-3 and V is TRBV6-1; 7 bases are a match to TRBD1. CDR1 and CDR2 (germline): MNHNS, SASEGT. The CDR3 contains 14 residues. Trimming at V came to 7 bases and at J to 8 bases, leaving 11 bases not matched to a gene. The CDR3 sequence is CASIVDRVMDTIYF. The DNA for the CDR3 is TGTGCCAGCATAGTAGACAGGGTCATGGACACCATATATTTT.

This clonotype was observed at least ten times. A junction end diverges from the germline sequence, so it may reflect a read error. The rearrangement links TRBV27 to TRBJ1-2; no definite D call. Germline lookup yields CDR1 MNHEY and CDR2 SMNVEV (reference sequence). This CDR3 region has 14 residues. This CDR3 reads CASSLSAGGYGYTF. In nucleotides, the CDR3 is TGTGCCAGCAGCTTATCGGCAGGCGGCTATGGCTACACCTTC.

The genes are TRBV20-1 and TRBJ2-5; a possible D gene is TRBD2 (6 bases). From germline, CDR1 is DFQATT and CDR2 SNEGSKA (reference sequence). The CDR3 has 16 amino acids. CDR3 nucleotides: TGCAGCGCCTCAACCGAACGGCGGGGCCTAATGGAGACCCAGTACTTC. Amino acid sequence: CSASTERRGLMETQYF.

This clonotype came up many times. CDR3 DNA: TGCAGTGCTAGACGATATTCCGCAGTTGAGACCCAGTACTTC. Residues: CSARRYSAVETQYF. V and J are TRBV20-1 and TRBJ2-5; D is undetermined. This CDR3 comprises 14 residues. V gave up 2 bases and J gave up 5 bases, with 15 bases separating them. Germline V gene data show CDR1 as DFQATT and CDR2 as SNEGSKA (reference sequence).

This clonotype was seen many times. V gene TRBV2 combines with J gene TRBJ1-3; unclear D gene. Germline V gives CDR1 SNHLY, CDR2 FYNNEI. Trimming cost V 7 bases and J 2 bases, with 9 bases left between them. This CDR3 contains 13 residues. For the CDR3, the DNA is TGTGCCAGCACCAGGACGCCTGGAAACACCATATATTTT. Its translation is CASTRTPGNTIYF.

This clonotype came up many times. The V and J genes are TRBV11-2 and TRBJ2-7; 8 nucleotides line up with TRBD1. Per germline, CDR1 SGHAT and CDR2 FQNNGV. This CDR3 is 16 amino acids long. V lost 5 bases to trimming and J lost 0 bases; unmatched junction nucleotides: 9. The CDR3 DNA sequence: TGTGCCAGCAGCATACAAACAGGGGGTCCCTCCTACGAGCAGTACTTC. This encodes CASSIQTGGPSYEQYF. Variable domain in full (rest from reference TRBV11-2 and TRBJ2-7): EAGVAQSPRYKIIEKRQSVAFWCNPISGHATLYWYQQILGQGPKLLIQFQNNGVVDDSQLPKDRFSAERLKGVDSTLKIQPAKLEDSAVYLCASSIQTGGPSYEQYFGPGTRLTVT.

This clonotype was seen ten or more times. The chain joins TRBV5-1 to TRBJ2-7; D may correspond to TRBD1 or TRBD2 (6 bases each). Between the trimmed V and J ends, which lost 0 bases and 0 bases, there was a span of 13 bases. Germline V gives CDR1 SGHRS, CDR2 YFSETQ. The CDR3 is 16 amino acids. DNA for the CDR3: TGCGCCAGCAGCTTGGCTCGTGGAGGGGGCTCCTACGAGCAGTACTTC. It codes for CASSLARGGGSYEQYF.

This clonotype was observed at least ten times. The chain recombines TRBV5-6 with TRBJ2-5, with D possibly TRBD2 on 6 matching bases. Deletions cut 6 bases from V and 4 bases from J, with 13 bases between. The CDR3 has 13 amino acids. The germline CDR1 and CDR2 sequences are SGHDT and YYEEEE. CDR3 DNA sequence: TGTGCCAGCACCGGAGGGTTAGGAGAGACCCAGTACTTC. Translated, it gives CASTGGLGETQYF.

The table lists this clonotype with a few counts. For the CDR3, the DNA is TGCGCCAGCAGTGATGACAGTATGAACACTGAAGCTTTCTTT. Protein sequence: CASSDDSMNTEAFF. This sequence joins TRBV10-1 and TRBJ1-1; TRBD1 might be the D (5 bases). Germline loops: CDR1 WNHNN, CDR2 SYGVQD (reference sequence). V lost 3 bases, J lost 0 bases, and 8 bases lay in between. The CDR3 is 14 amino acids.

The chain combines TRBV4-3 with TRBJ2-3, with 15 nucleotides matching TRBD2. CDR1 is LGHNA and CDR2 is YSLEER in the germline V gene. V gave up 0 bases and J gave up 9 bases; unmatched junction bases: 10. The CDR3 extends over 18 amino acids. CDR3 DNA: TGCGCCAGCAGCCAAGATTTTGGGGGACTAGCGGGAGGAAGCACGCAGTATTTT. Protein sequence: CASSQDFGGLAGGSTQYF.

The sample holds many counts of this clonotype. The chain employs TRBV5-6 and TRBJ2-3, with 9 bases lining up with TRBD2. The CDR3 runs 17 residues. The ends lost 1 base at V and 0 bases at J; junction bases unmatched: 6. The V gene's germline CDR1 is SGHDT and CDR2 YYEEEE. The CDR3 here is CASSLLSLAGSTDTQYF. The CDR3 nucleotides are TGTGCCAGCAGCTTGTTATCGCTAGCGGGAAGCACAGATACGCAGTATTTT.

This clonotype has a handful of counts. V and J are TRBV10-3 and TRBJ1-2; D not resolved. The CDR3 is made up of 15 amino acids. Germline lookup yields CDR1 ENHRY and CDR2 SYGVKD. Trimming removed 8 bases from V and 0 bases from J, with 16 bases in between. This CDR3 reads CAIRTAGDTNYGYTF. CDR3 nucleotide sequence: TGTGCCATCCGTACGGCAGGCGACACTAACTATGGCTACACCTTC.

This clonotype was recorded many times. This chain connects TRBV20-1 to TRBJ2-3; 15 positions agree with TRBD2. The CDR3 covers 17 residues. After removal of 7 bases from V and 0 bases from J, the junction contained 8 bases not matched to a gene. The germline CDR1 and CDR2 sequences are DFQATT and SNEGSKA (reference sequence). CDR3: CSGGGLAGGASTDTQYF. CDR3 bases: TGCAGTGGAGGGGGACTAGCGGGGGGAGCTAGCACAGATACGCAGTATTTT.

A word on this clonotype: The conserved final phenylalanine or tryptophan is absent from the CDR3, which likely points to a read error. The chain has TRBV28 and TRBJ1-2, with TRBD1 as a possible D gene (5 bases). Looked up from germline, CDR1 is MDHEN and CDR2 is SYDVKM. V lost 5 bases and J 3 bases, leaving 10 bases between the germline ends. This CDR3 is built from 13 residues. The CDR3 region is CASSPSRDYGYTL. CDR3 coding DNA: TGTGCCAGCAGTCCCAGCAGGGACTATGGCTACACCCTC.

The genes are TRBV6-1 and TRBJ2-2; 8 bases are shared with TRBD1. CDR3 length equals 14 residues. Germline lookup yields CDR1 MNHNS and CDR2 SASEGT. Losses at the gene ends were 6 bases for V and 3 bases for J; bases not matched to a gene: 3. The CDR3 spells CASRGTGDTGELFF. The CDR3 DNA reads TGTGCCAGCAGGGGGACAGGAGACACCGGGGAGCTGTTTTTT.

The rearrangement links TRBV5-1 to TRBJ2-7, with D maybe TRBD1 (5 bases). This CDR3 has 12 residues. Per germline, CDR1 SGHRS and CDR2 YFSETQ. The ends were cut back, 6 bases at V and 4 bases at J, with 11 bases in the middle. The DNA of the CDR3 is TGCGCCAGCACCTTATCAGGGTACGAGCAGTACTTC. Translating gives CASTLSGYEQYF.

This clonotype was seen repeatedly, ten times or more. The V and J genes are TRBV30 and TRBJ2-1, with 13 bases fitting TRBD2. Germline V gene sequence: CDR1 GTSNPN, CDR2 SVGIG (reference sequence). The junction had 3 bases not matched to a gene; V was cut back by 0 bases and J by 7 bases. The CDR3 has 15 residues. The CDR3 DNA is TGTGCCTGGAGTGTTGGGACTAGCGGGACGAATGAGCAGTTCTTC. Translated: CAWSVGTSGTNEQFF.